Below are 32 T cell receptor beta chains sequenced from a single sample in a study of human T cells and chemical hapten exposure. TCRdb independently ran MiXCR on the RACE reads; one entry per CDR3 protein. Among about 71,000 distinct CDR3 sequences listed, about 9.1% were seen once. Described time point: patch test 1, 2 weeks after DPC sensitization. Treatment specified: therapeutic diphenylcyclopropenone sensitization with weekly scalp DPC. The sequenced sample was whole blood, obtained in connection with sensitization to the hapten diphenylcyclopropenone (DPC). The receptor source for this set is a woman aged 40 to 50 with alopecia areata. Some clones in this sample may be carry-over from other donors' samples.

This clonotype showed up many times. The chain combines TRBV5-6 with TRBJ2-3; D gene unclear. V lost 4 bases to trimming and J lost 2 bases, with 11 bases between them. The V gene's germline CDR1 is SGHDT and CDR2 YYEEEE. The CDR3 runs 14 residues. The CDR3 nucleotides are TGTGCCAGCAGCCGAGTGGCAAACACAGATACGCAGTATTTT. Its translation: CASSRVANTDTQYF.

There are many counts of this clonotype. This chain uses TRBV2 with TRBJ2-1; perhaps TRBD1 as D (5 bases). CDR3 length: 15 residues. The V gene lost 2 bases and the J gene lost 6 bases, with 14 bases spanning the gap. In germline, CDR1 is SNHLY, CDR2 FYNNEI. DNA for the CDR3: TGTGCCAGCAGTGAAATCCCAGGGATGGGCAATGAGCAGTTCTTC. This codes for CASSEIPGMGNEQFF.

The table lists this clonotype with many counts. The chain recombines TRBV11-1 with TRBJ2-1; 8 bases map to TRBD1. With V trimmed by 1 base and J by 6 bases, 5 bases remained unmatched. From germline, CDR1 is SGHAT and CDR2 FQDESV (reference sequence). CDR3 length equals 15 residues. This CDR3 reads CASSLDRGIGNEQFF. The DNA of the CDR3 is TGTGCCAGCAGCTTAGACAGGGGGATAGGCAATGAGCAGTTCTTC.

This clonotype occurred many times. The rearrangement uses TRBV24-1 and TRBJ2-7, with 7 bases matching TRBD1. The CDR3 contains 13 residues. CDR1 is KGHDR, CDR2 SFDVKD, per germline. V dropped 4 bases and J dropped 9; count of bases not matched to a gene: 8. The CDR3 sequence is CATSDPDRERQYF. Here the CDR3 DNA reads TGTGCCACCAGTGACCCCGACAGGGAAAGGCAGTACTTC.

The table lists this clonotype with many counts. The chain uses TRBV12-3 or TRBV12-4 and TRBJ1-6; D gene unclear. This CDR3 has 14 amino acids. The V end was cut by 7 bases, the J end by 8 bases, with 15 bases between. The DNA of the CDR3 is TGTGCCAGCAACCTTGGGGTGCCCTATTCACCCCTCCACTTT. This encodes CASNLGVPYSPLHF.

The sample holds many counts of this clonotype. The chain links TRBV4-3 to TRBJ2-5, with a tentative D call TRBD1 (5 bases). Germline CDR1 reads LGHNA; CDR2 reads YSLEER. The length of the CDR3 is 15 residues. V was shortened by 0 bases and J by 2 bases, with 10 bases between the two germline ends. The DNA for the CDR3 is TGCGCCAGCAGCCAAGATTTCAGGGTGCAAGAGACCCAGTACTTC. It translates to CASSQDFRVQETQYF.

The chain has TRBV12-3 or TRBV12-4 and TRBJ2-7; tentative D call: TRBD2 (5 bases). The CDR3 length is 14 residues. The V gene lost 5 bases and the J gene lost 3 bases, with 14 bases spanning the gap. CDR3 nucleotide sequence: TGTGCCAGCAGTGACCCCGTGGGGAGCTACGAGCAGTACTTC. Encoded protein: CASSDPVGSYEQYF.

Ten or more counts support this clonotype. The chain carries TRBV12-3 or TRBV12-4 and TRBJ1-1; no firm D call. The CDR3 length is 12 residues. The V gene lost 3 bases and the J gene lost 1 base, with 3 bases spanning the gap. CDR3 bases: TGTGCCAGCAGTTTTCAGAACACTGAAGCTTTCTTT. This codes for CASSFQNTEAFF.

Many counts were recorded for this clonotype. V gene TRBV5-1 combines with J gene TRBJ2-7, with D tentatively TRBD1 (6 bases). The CDR3 is made up of 12 amino acids. V was cut by 3 bases and J by 5 bases, with 9 bases left in between. Germline values: CDR1 SGHRS, CDR2 YFSETQ. CDR3 bases: TGCGCCAGCAGCTCAACAGGGAACGAGCAGTACTTC. This codes for CASSSTGNEQYF.

This clonotype was found many times. The chain links TRBV18 to TRBJ2-1, with D unresolved. The germline CDR1 and CDR2 sequences are KGHSH and LQKENI. This CDR3 spans 13 amino acids. The V end lost 0 bases, the J end lost 6 bases, and 6 bases lay between the germline ends. Written as DNA, the CDR3 is TGTGCCAGCTCACCACCGGGCATCAATGAGCAGTTCTTC. It yields the protein CASSPPGINEQFF.

This clonotype was counted ten times or more. The CDR3 protein is CASSQVDMGFSNQPQHF. As DNA, the CDR3 is TGCGCCAGCAGCCAAGTGGACATGGGATTCAGCAATCAGCCCCAGCATTTT. This rearrangement joins TRBV4-1 to TRBJ1-5, with a possible D match to TRBD1 (5 bases). The germline V and J ends were trimmed by 1 base and 1 base, with 14 bases remaining between them. Germline V gene sequence: CDR1 MGHRA, CDR2 YSYEKL. The CDR3 covers 17 residues.

The table lists this clonotype with many counts. The genes are TRBV4-1 and TRBJ2-7; no definite D call. Trimming stripped 2 bases from V and 0 bases from J, with 8 bases between. CDR1 is MGHRA and CDR2 is YSYEKL in the germline V gene. The CDR3 spans 14 residues. The CDR3 sequence: CASSQPGVSYEQYF. The CDR3 DNA follows: TGCGCCAGCAGCCAACCCGGTGTCTCCTACGAGCAGTACTTC.

At least ten counts were recorded for this clonotype. The V call is TRBV29-1, the J call TRBJ1-2, with 9 bases matching TRBD1. V shed 6 bases, J shed 6 bases, and the junction held 11 bases outside the gene matches. From germline, CDR1 is SQVTM and CDR2 ANQGSEA. The CDR3 runs 14 residues. CDR3: CSVDLMGQGNGYTF. CDR3 bases: TGCAGCGTCGACCTAATGGGACAGGGCAATGGCTACACCTTC.

The sample holds many counts of this clonotype. CDR3 in amino acids: CATSVVALGTEAFF. The CDR3 DNA follows: TGTGCCACCTCAGTTGTAGCGCTGGGGACTGAAGCTTTCTTT. The chain carries TRBV6-2 or TRBV6-3 and TRBJ1-1; D is undetermined. CDR3 length: 14 amino acids. V was trimmed by 10 bases and J by 5 bases, leaving 20 bases between them. Germline V lookup: CDR1 MNHEY, CDR2 SVGEGT.

This clonotype was detected ten times or more. The chain carries TRBV29-1 and TRBJ1-3; D is possibly TRBD1 (5 bases). CDR3 length equals 11 residues. The germline gives CDR1 SQVTM, CDR2 ANQGSEA. V lost 5 bases to trimming and J lost 6 bases, with 8 bases between them. The CDR3: CSVWGENTIYF. As DNA, the CDR3 is TGCAGCGTTTGGGGGGAAAACACCATATATTTT.

This clonotype was observed many times. This chain joins TRBV6-4 and TRBJ1-1; D not resolved. CDR3 length equals 13 residues. V lost 6 bases and J 1 base, leaving 9 bases between the germline ends. Germline V gene lookup returns CDR1 MRHNA and CDR2 SNTAGT. The CDR3 region is CASRLRENTEAFF. CDR3 sequence (DNA): TGTGCCAGCAGACTGAGGGAGAACACTGAAGCTTTCTTT.

This clonotype occurred many times. The gene calls are TRBV3-1 and TRBJ2-7; D possibly matches TRBD1 or TRBD2 (5 bases each). The CDR3 is made up of 16 amino acids. Germline CDR1 is LGHDT and CDR2 is YNNKEL (reference sequence). The V and J ends lost 1 base and 0 bases respectively, with 13 bases between them. The CDR3 DNA follows: TGTGCCAGCAGCCAAGGTCCGGGACCAAACTCCTACGAGCAGTACTTC. Translated, it gives CASSQGPGPNSYEQYF.

This clonotype has more than one count but fewer than ten. This chain joins TRBV9 and TRBJ2-3, with D perhaps TRBD2 (6 bases). V gave up 0 bases and J gave up 2 bases, with 16 bases separating them. The germline V gene has CDR1 SGDLS and CDR2 YYNGEE. This CDR3 contains 17 residues. Here the CDR3 reads CASSVDAGLYTTDTQYF. Written as DNA, the CDR3 is TGTGCCAGCAGCGTAGACGCGGGACTTTACACCACAGATACGCAGTATTTT.

This clonotype was counted at least ten times. The chain carries TRBV11-2 and TRBJ2-2, with a tentative D call TRBD1 (6 bases). Germline values: CDR1 SGHAT, CDR2 FQNNGV. V was cut by 5 bases and J by 3 bases, with 16 bases left in between. CDR3 length equals 16 residues. Here the CDR3 reads CASSLKDSLYTGELFF. CDR3 coding DNA: TGTGCCAGCAGCCTAAAGGACAGCCTCTACACCGGGGAGCTGTTTTTT. The entire variable domain, with the rest obtained from reference TRBV11-2 and TRBJ2-2, is as follows: EAGVAQSPRYKIIEKRQSVAFWCNPISGHATLYWYQQILGQGPKLLIQFQNNGVVDDSQLPKDRFSAERLKGVDSTLKIQPAKLEDSAVYLCASSLKDSLYTGELFFGEGSRLTVL.

Only a few counts were recorded for this clonotype. The J gene is TRBJ1-1, the V gene TRBV11-2, with D possibly being TRBD1 (5 bases). V lost 5 bases and J 10 bases, leaving 26 bases between the germline ends. CDR3 length: 16 residues. In germline, CDR1 is SGHAT, CDR2 FQNNGV. CDR3 loop: CASSRWAGNARSGAFF. The CDR3 nucleotides read TGTGCCAGCAGCCGTTGGGCAGGGAATGCGCGTTCTGGAGCTTTCTTT.

This clonotype was found many times. The CDR3 DNA follows: TGCGCCAGCAGCCAAGGGCAGGGTACAACTAATGAAAAACTGTTTTTT. This sequence encodes CASSQGQGTTNEKLFF. The genes are TRBV4-1 and TRBJ1-4; possible D gene TRBD1, 5 bases. Germline CDR1 and CDR2: MGHRA and YSYEKL. The CDR3 is 16 residues long. V lost 1 base, J lost 0 bases, and 9 bases lay in between.

The chain links TRBV10-3 to TRBJ2-1; D not resolved. Germline V gives CDR1 ENHRY, CDR2 SYGVKD. The ends were cut back, 3 bases at V and 0 bases at J, with 9 bases in the middle. The CDR3 runs to 15 residues. Written as DNA, the CDR3 is TGTGCCATCAGTGATCTGGTAAGCTCCTACAATGAGCAGTTCTTC. Amino acid sequence: CAISDLVSSYNEQFF.

The chain employs TRBV6-5 and TRBJ2-1; no clear D. V was cut by 2 bases and J by 7 bases, with 18 bases left in between. The CDR3 length is 16 residues. The V gene's germline CDR1 is MNHEY and CDR2 SVGAGI. Written as DNA, the CDR3 is TGTGCCAGCAGTTACACCTCAGCTCGTGGTGTTAATGAGCAGTTCTTC. It specifies CASSYTSARGVNEQFF.

This clonotype was counted many times. The V gene is TRBV7-3, the J gene TRBJ1-2, with D possibly being TRBD1 (6 bases). V lost 6 bases, J lost 7 bases, and 27 bases lay in between. Germline values: CDR1 SGHTA, CDR2 FQGTGA. The CDR3 length is 17 residues. The CDR3 region has the DNA TGTGCCAGCAGTTACATGGGGGCGGCAGGTGGTGGCCGTGGCTACACCTTC. This codes for CASSYMGAAGGGRGYTF.

The table lists this clonotype with many counts. V is TRBV18 and J is TRBJ2-7, with TRBD2 matching over 7 bases. The CDR3 loop spans 14 amino acids. Trimming removed 6 bases from V and 5 bases from J; junction bases left unmatched: 10. Germline-derived CDR1 and CDR2 are KGHSH and LQKENI. Here the CDR3 DNA reads TGTGCCAGCTCTCAGCGGGGCCAGATCCACGAGCAGTACTTC. It translates to CASSQRGQIHEQYF.

As for this clonotype: A much larger clone is a single base away; this may be a read error. V is TRBV20-1 and J is TRBJ1-1; unclear D gene. This CDR3 has 13 amino acids. Germline loops: CDR1 DFQATT, CDR2 SNEGSKA (reference sequence). CDR3 residues: CSARVQWNTEAIF. CDR3 sequence (DNA): TGCAGTGCTAGAGTCCAGTGGAACACTGAAGCTATCTTT.

This clonotype is a singleton in its sample. V and J are TRBV28 and TRBJ2-3, with no clear D. The CDR3 covers 11 residues. Germline-derived CDR1 and CDR2 are MDHEN and SYDVKM. Trimming removed 1 base at V and 8 bases at J, with 4 bases between. The CDR3 region has the DNA TGTGCCAGCAGTTTATCTGCTACGCAGTATTTT. Protein product: CASSLSATQYF. Looking up the rest from reference TRBV28 and TRBJ2-3 gives the full variable domain: DVKVTQSSRYLVKRTGEKVFLECVQDMDHENMFWYRQDPGLGLRLIYFSYDVKMKEKGDIPEGYSVSREKKERFSLILESASTNQTSMYLCASSLSATQYFGPGTRLTVL.

This rearrangement joins TRBV7-2 to TRBJ2-1; weak D call: TRBD2 (5 bases). The V end lost 5 bases, the J end lost 6 bases, and 14 bases lay between the germline ends. Germline assignment: CDR1 SGHTA and CDR2 FQGNSA. CDR3 length equals 14 residues. The CDR3, as DNA: TGTGCCAGCAGCCGCGGGTATGCGGTCAATGAGCAGTTCTTC. Its protein product is CASSRGYAVNEQFF.

At least ten counts were recorded for this clonotype. The rearrangement links TRBV5-1 to TRBJ1-6; D gene unclear. Germline lookup yields CDR1 SGHRS and CDR2 YFSETQ. This CDR3 region has 15 residues. V was trimmed by 6 bases and J by 5 bases, leaving 15 bases between them. The CDR3: CASMAQLDNNSPLHF. CDR3 bases: TGCGCCAGCATGGCACAGCTTGATAATAATTCACCCCTCCACTTT.

This clonotype came up many times. V gene TRBV9 combines with J gene TRBJ1-1; a weak D match, TRBD1 (5 bases). The CDR3 length is 14 residues. The V gene lost 5 bases and the J gene lost 1 base, with 12 bases spanning the gap. CDR1 is SGDLS, CDR2 YYNGEE, per germline. Here the CDR3 reads CASSYEGSNTEAFF. The CDR3, as DNA: TGTGCCAGCAGTTATGAGGGGTCGAACACTGAAGCTTTCTTT.

This clonotype was detected many times. This chain connects TRBV12-3 or TRBV12-4 to TRBJ2-2; D might be TRBD2 (6 bases). Trimming took off 2 bases at V and 1 base at J, with 14 bases between the two ends. The CDR3 runs 17 residues. CDR3 loop: CASSLSSGLLNTGELFF. The CDR3 region has the DNA TGTGCCAGCAGTTTATCTTCCGGACTACTGAACACCGGGGAGCTGTTTTTT.

This clonotype was seen only a few times. This chain uses TRBV20-1 with TRBJ1-6, with D unresolved. In germline, CDR1 is DFQATT, CDR2 SNEGSKA (reference sequence). The CDR3 consists of 16 residues. The V end lost 2 bases, the J end lost 10 bases, and 21 bases lay between the germline ends. The CDR3 loop is CSARNGVKGRNSPLHF. The CDR3 nucleotides read TGCAGTGCTAGAAATGGAGTTAAGGGCCGTAACTCACCCCTCCACTTT.